The source of this T cell receptor beta chain is a study of glioma-infiltrating T cells. Amplification of TCR alpha and beta CDR3 regions from RNA used iRepertoire nested multiplex PCR. For one-step reverse transcription and amplification, roughly 100-400 ng of tissue mRNA or PBMC total RNA was used. From the multiplex PCR reads, TCRdb called clonotypes with MiXCR, one entry per CDR3 protein. The sample shows some 180,000 distinct CDR3 sequences, approximately 30% of them seen only once. This CDR3 is built from 15 residues. Germline values: CDR1 LNHDA, CDR2 SQIVND (reference sequence). With 4 bases removed from V and 7 bases from J, the gap between germline ends came to 20 bases. Of note for this clonotype: Its antigen is undetermined.

Study-level points and caveats: CDR3 overlap between tissue and blood was very small.

The receptor was derived from a human donor with low-grade glioma or glioblastoma, undergoing nonglioma brain surgery, or in good health (not recorded which). The sample consisted of glioma tissue, nonneoplastic brain tissue, or PBMCs (not recorded which). The chain has TRBV19 and TRBJ2-7; TRBD1 might be the D (5 bases). The CDR3 sequence: CASSTRRDVLNEQYF. DNA for the CDR3: TGTGCCAGTAGTACCCGCAGGGATGTTCTCAATGAGCAGTACTTC.